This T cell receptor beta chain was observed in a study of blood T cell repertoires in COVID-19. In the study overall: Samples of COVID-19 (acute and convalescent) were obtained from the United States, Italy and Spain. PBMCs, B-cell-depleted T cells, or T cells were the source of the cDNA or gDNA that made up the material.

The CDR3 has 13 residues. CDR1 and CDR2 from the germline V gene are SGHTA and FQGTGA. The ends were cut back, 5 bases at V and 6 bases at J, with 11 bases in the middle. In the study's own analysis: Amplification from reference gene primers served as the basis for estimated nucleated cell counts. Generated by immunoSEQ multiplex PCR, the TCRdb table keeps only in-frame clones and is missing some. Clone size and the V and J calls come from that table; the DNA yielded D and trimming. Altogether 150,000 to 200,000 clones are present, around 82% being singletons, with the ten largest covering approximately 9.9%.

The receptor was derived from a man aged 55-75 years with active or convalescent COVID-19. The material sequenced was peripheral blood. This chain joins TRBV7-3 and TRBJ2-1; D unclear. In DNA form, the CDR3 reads TGTGCCAGCAGCCAAATTTCCGGCAATGAGCAGTTCTTC. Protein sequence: CASSQISGNEQFF.